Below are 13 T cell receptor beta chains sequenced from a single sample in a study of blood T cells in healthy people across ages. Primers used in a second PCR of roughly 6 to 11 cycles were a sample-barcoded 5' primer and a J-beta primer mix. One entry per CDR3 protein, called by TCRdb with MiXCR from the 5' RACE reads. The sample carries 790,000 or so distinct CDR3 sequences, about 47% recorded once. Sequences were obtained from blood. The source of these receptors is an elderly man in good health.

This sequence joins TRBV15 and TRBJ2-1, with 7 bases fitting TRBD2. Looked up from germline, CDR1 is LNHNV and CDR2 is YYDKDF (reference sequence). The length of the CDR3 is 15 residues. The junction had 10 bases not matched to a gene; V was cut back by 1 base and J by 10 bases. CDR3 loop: CATSRGSGTLREQFF. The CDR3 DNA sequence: TGTGCCACCAGCAGAGGAAGCGGGACGTTGAGAGAGCAGTTCTTC. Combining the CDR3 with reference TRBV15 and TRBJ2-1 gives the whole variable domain DAMVIQNPRYQVTQFGKPVTLSCSQTLNHNVMYWYQQKSSQAPKLLFHYYDKDFNNEADTPDNFQSRRPNTSFCFLDIRSPGLGDTAMYLCATSRGSGTLREQFFGPGTRLTVL.

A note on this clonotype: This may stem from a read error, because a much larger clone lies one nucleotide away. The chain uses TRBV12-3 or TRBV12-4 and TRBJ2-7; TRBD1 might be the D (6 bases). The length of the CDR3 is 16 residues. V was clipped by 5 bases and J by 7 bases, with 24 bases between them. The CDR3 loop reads CASSVQGFMWGDEQYF. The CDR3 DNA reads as TGTGCCAGCAGTGTTCAGGGGTTCATGTGGGGCGATGAGCAGTACTTC.

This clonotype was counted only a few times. DNA for the CDR3: TGTGCCAGCAGTTACACCAGGGAGTCCTACGAGCAGTACTTC. Residues: CASSYTRESYEQYF. V is TRBV6-2 or TRBV6-3 and J is TRBJ2-7; D could derive from TRBD1 or TRBD2 (5 bases each). CDR1 MNHEY and CDR2 SVGEGT come from the germline V gene. The CDR3 has 14 residues. The germline V and J ends were trimmed by 2 bases and 1 base, with 9 bases remaining between them.

CDR3 sequence: CAISEPTMRDYEQYF. CDR3 DNA sequence: TGTGCCATCAGTGAGCCGACCATGAGGGACTACGAGCAGTACTTC. The genes are TRBV10-3 and TRBJ2-5; D possibly corresponds to TRBD2 (5 bases). With the DNA end fitting TRBJ2-7 better, the J assignment may be wrong. The CDR3 runs to 15 residues. Germline values: CDR1 ENHRY, CDR2 SYGVKD.

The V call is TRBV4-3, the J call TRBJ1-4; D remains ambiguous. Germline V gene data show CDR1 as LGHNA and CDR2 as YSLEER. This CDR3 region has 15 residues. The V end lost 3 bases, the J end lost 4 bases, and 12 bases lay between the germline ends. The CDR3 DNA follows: TGCGCCAGCAGCCATGTGAAAGGTAGTAATGAAAAACTGTTTTTT. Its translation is CASSHVKGSNEKLFF.

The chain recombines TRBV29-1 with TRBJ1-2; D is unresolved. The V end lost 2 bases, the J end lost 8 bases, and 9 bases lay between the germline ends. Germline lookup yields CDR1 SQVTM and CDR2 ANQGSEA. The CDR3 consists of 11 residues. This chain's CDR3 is CSVESGSGYTF. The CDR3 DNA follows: TGCAGCGTTGAATCGGGCTCCGGCTACACCTTC.

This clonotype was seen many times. In DNA, the CDR3 is TGTGCCATCAGGGGGACAGGGCGAGAGGAGACCCAGTACTTC. Translating gives CAIRGTGREETQYF. V gene TRBV10-3 combines with J gene TRBJ2-5; 9 bases are shared with TRBD1. The CDR3 runs 14 residues. CDR1 is ENHRY and CDR2 is SYGVKD in the germline V gene. J lost 5 bases, V lost 6 bases, and 7 bases had no gene match.

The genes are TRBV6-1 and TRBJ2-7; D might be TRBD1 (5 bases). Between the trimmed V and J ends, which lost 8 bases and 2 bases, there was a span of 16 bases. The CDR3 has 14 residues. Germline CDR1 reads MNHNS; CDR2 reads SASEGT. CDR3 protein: CASERTRLTYEQYF. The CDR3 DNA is TGTGCCAGCGAACGGACACGTCTAACCTACGAGCAGTACTTC.

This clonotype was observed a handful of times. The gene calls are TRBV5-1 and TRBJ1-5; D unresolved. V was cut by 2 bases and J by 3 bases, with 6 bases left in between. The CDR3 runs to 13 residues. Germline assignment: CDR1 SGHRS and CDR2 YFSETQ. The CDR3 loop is CASSFGDNQPQHF. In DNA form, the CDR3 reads TGCGCCAGCAGCTTCGGTGACAATCAGCCCCAGCATTTT. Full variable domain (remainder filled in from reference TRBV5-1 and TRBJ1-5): KAGVTQTPRYLIKTRGQQVTLSCSPISGHRSVSWYQQTPGQGLQFLFEYFSETQRNKGNFPGRFSGRQFSNSRSEMNVSTLELGDSALYLCASSFGDNQPQHFGDGTRLSIL.

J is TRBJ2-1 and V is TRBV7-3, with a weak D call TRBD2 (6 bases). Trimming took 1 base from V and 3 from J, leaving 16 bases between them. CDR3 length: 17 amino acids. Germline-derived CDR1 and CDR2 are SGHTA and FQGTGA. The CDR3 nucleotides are TGTGCCAGCAGCTTAAGCTTAGCGGAGGGGAGCTACAATGAGCAGTTCTTC. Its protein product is CASSLSLAEGSYNEQFF.

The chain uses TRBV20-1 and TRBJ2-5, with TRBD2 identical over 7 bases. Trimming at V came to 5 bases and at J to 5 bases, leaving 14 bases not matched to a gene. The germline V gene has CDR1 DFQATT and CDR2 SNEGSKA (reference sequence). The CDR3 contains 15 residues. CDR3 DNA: TGCAGTGCTCAAGGGGCTAGCCCCGGGAGGGAGACCCAGTACTTC. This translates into CSAQGASPGRETQYF.

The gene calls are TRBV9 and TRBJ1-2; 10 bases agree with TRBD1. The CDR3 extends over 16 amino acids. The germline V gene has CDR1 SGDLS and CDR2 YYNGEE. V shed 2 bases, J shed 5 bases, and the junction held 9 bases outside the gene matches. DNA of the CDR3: TGTGCCAGCAGCGTGTGGTTGGGGACAGGGGCGTATGGCTACACCTTC. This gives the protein CASSVWLGTGAYGYTF.

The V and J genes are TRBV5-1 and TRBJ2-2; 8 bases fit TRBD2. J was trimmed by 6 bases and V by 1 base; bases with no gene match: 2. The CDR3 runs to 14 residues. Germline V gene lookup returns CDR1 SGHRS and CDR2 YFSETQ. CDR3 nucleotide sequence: TGCGCCAGCAGCTTGAAGACTAGCGCCGGGGAGCTGTTTTTT. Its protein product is CASSLKTSAGELFF.